This passage covers 9 T cell receptor beta chains from one sample sequenced in a study of siplizumab effects on memory and regulatory T cells. Clones were read by immunoSEQ multiplex PCR, and TCRdb kept only the in-frame ones, dropping some. The table lists around 100,000 clones, about 91% of them singletons. Source material: CD4+ T cells sorted from blood. Receptor source: a human donor in good health.

The rearrangement joins TRBV4-1 to TRBJ1-6; TRBD1 matches 8 bases. Germline loops: CDR1 MGHRA, CDR2 YSYEKL. The CDR3 is 15 amino acids. V lost 7 bases, J lost 9 bases, and 11 bases stayed unmatched. The CDR3 nucleotides read TGCGCCAGCACCCTCGGGGACAGGTTACTTTCACCCCTCCACTTT. This encodes CASTLGDRLLSPLHF.

The rearrangement links TRBV7-2 to TRBJ2-1, with D possibly matching TRBD2 (6 bases). Trimming took off 6 bases at V and 12 bases at J, with 21 bases between the two ends. Germline CDR1 SGHTA, CDR2 FQGNSA. The CDR3 sequence is 14 residues long. This CDR3 reads CASREIAGHGGQFF. In nucleotides, the CDR3 is TGTGCCAGCAGGGAGATTGCAGGGCACGGGGGGCAGTTCTTC.

The V gene is TRBV10-3, the J gene TRBJ1-1; the D is unclear. The germline CDR1 and CDR2 sequences are ENHRY and SYGVKD. The CDR3 is made up of 13 amino acids. V shed 10 bases and J shed 7 bases, with 19 bases lying between them. This CDR3 is CANKPSELGEAFF. DNA for the CDR3: TGTGCCAACAAACCGTCGGAGTTGGGTGAAGCTTTCTTT.

This chain joins TRBV5-1 and TRBJ2-5; D is ambiguous. V gave up 4 bases and J gave up 1 base, with 8 bases separating them. This CDR3 comprises 13 residues. Germline V gene sequence: CDR1 SGHRS, CDR2 YFSETQ. The CDR3 DNA reads TGCGCCAGCAGCCTTCTATTCCAAGAGACCCAGTACTTC. This sequence encodes CASSLLFQETQYF.

This rearrangement joins TRBV4-2 to TRBJ1-2; tentative D call: TRBD1 (6 bases). The length of the CDR3 is 15 residues. Germline loops: CDR1 LGHNA, CDR2 YNFKEQ. V was shortened by 0 bases and J by 8 bases, with 16 bases between the two germline ends. CDR3 bases: TGTGCCAGCAGCCAAGATGGTCCGGGGGCAGGAGGCTACACCTTC. Translated: CASSQDGPGAGGYTF.

This clone was observed a single time. The V gene is TRBV5-5, the J gene TRBJ2-3; D not certain. This CDR3 has 14 amino acids. Germline values: CDR1 SGHKS, CDR2 YYEKEE (reference sequence). The ends were cut back, 0 bases at V and 6 bases at J, with 11 bases in the middle. The CDR3 spells CASSLGVLPDTQYF. The CDR3, as DNA: TGTGCCAGCAGCTTGGGGGTACTACCGGATACGCAGTATTTT.

The chain joins TRBV18 to TRBJ2-1, with 12 nucleotides matching TRBD2. Trimming at V came to 4 bases and at J to 2 bases, leaving 0 bases not matched to a gene. Germline CDR1 is KGHSH and CDR2 is LQKENI. The CDR3 length is 15 residues. CDR3 bases: TGTGCCAGCTCACGACTAGCGGGGGCCTACAATGAGCAGTTCTTC. It codes for CASSRLAGAYNEQFF.

The chain employs TRBV5-4 and TRBJ2-7; no firm D call. Trimming took 4 bases from V and 4 from J, leaving 12 bases between them. The CDR3 contains 13 residues. Germline assignment: CDR1 SGHNT and CDR2 YYREEE (reference sequence). The CDR3 DNA reads as TGTGCCAGCAGCCCTGGGGTTGCGTACGAGCAGTACTTC. This encodes CASSPGVAYEQYF.

This rearrangement joins TRBV2 to TRBJ2-5, with unresolved D. V dropped 4 bases and J dropped 0 bases, with 15 bases sitting between them. The CDR3 loop spans 16 amino acids. The germline CDR1 and CDR2 sequences are SNHLY and FYNNEI. The CDR3 bases are TGTGCCAGCAGTGCAAGGAGCAGAAAGTACCAAGAGACCCAGTACTTC. Its translation: CASSARSRKYQETQYF.